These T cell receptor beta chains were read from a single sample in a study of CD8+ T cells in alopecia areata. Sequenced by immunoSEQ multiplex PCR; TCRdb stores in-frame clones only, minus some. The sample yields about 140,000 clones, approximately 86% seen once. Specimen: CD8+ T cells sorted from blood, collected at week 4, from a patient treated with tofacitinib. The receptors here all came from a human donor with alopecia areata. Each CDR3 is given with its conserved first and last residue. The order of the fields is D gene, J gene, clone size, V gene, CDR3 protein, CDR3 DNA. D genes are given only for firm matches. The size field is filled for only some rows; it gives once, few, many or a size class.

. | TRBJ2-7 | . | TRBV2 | CASSEVGQSSYEQYF | TGTGCCAGCAGTGAGGTAGGACAAAGCTCCTACGAGCAGTACTTC
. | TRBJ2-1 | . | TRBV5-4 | CASSLTGYEGEQFF | TGTGCCAGCAGCTTAACGGGATACGAGGGTGAGCAGTTCTTC
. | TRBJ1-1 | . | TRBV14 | CASSQDTGRGGWNTEAFF | TGTGCCAGCAGCCAAGATACTGGAAGGGGTGGGTGGAACACTGAAGCTTTCTTT
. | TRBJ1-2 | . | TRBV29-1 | CSVGARSGYTF | TGCAGCGTTGGGGCCAGGAGTGGCTACACCTTC
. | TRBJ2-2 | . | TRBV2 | CASSEVRPNTGELFF | TGTGCCAGCAGTGAAGTCAGGCCGAACACCGGGGAGCTGTTTTTT
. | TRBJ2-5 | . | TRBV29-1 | CSVVGLSSEYQETQYF | TGCAGCGTTGTGGGGCTGTCTAGCGAGTACCAAGAGACCCAGTACTTC
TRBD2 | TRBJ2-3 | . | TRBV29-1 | CSPIGGLAESDTQYF | TGCAGCCCGATCGGGGGACTAGCGGAGTCAGATACGCAGTATTTT
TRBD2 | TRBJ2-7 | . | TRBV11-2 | CASSLDGLALLYEQYF | TGTGCCAGCAGCTTAGATGGACTAGCACTCCTCTACGAGCAGTACTTC
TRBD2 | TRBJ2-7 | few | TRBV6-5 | CASSYEVAGYEQYF | TGTGCCAGCAGTTACGAGGTAGCGGGCTACGAGCAGTACTTC
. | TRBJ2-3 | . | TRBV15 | CATSRDGTTHSTDTQYF | TGTGCCACCAGCAGAGATGGGACCACCCACAGCACAGATACGCAGTATTTT
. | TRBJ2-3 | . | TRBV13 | CASSLGFLSFSTDTQYF | TGTGCCAGCAGCTTAGGATTTTTGTCATTTAGCACAGATACGCAGTATTTT
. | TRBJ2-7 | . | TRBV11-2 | CASSQGPVYEQYF | TGTGCCAGCAGCCAAGGTCCGGTCTACGAGCAGTACTTC
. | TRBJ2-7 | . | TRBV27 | CASSFGPTNYEQYF | TGTGCCAGCAGTTTTGGGCCGACGAACTACGAGCAGTACTTC
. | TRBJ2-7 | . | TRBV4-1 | CASSQGSGYEQYF | TGCGCCAGCAGCCAAGGGTCCGGATACGAGCAGTACTTC
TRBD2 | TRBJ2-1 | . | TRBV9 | CASSVSGSVNNEQFF | TGTGCCAGCAGCGTTAGCGGGAGTGTGAACAATGAGCAGTTCTTC
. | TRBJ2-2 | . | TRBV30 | CAWSPGNTGELFF | TGTGCCTGGAGTCCCGGGAACACCGGGGAGCTGTTTTTT
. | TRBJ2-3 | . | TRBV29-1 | CSVRGTTTDTQYF | TGCAGCGTCCGCGGGACCACCACAGATACGCAGTATTTT
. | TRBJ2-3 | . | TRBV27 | CASSLRGDTQYF | TGTGCCAGCAGTTTACGTGGGGATACGCAGTATTTT
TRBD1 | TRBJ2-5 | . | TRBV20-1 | CSAGQEETQYF | TGCAGTGCTGGACAGGAAGAGACCCAGTACTTC
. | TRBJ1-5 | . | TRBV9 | CASSPGGGNQPQHF | TGTGCCAGCAGCCCCGGCGGCGGGAATCAGCCCCAGCATTTT
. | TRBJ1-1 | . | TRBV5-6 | CASSLWATEAFF | TGTGCCAGCAGCTTGTGGGCCACTGAAGCTTTCTTT
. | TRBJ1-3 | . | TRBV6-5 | CASSQQGGGNTIYF | TGTGCCAGCAGTCAACAGGGAGGTGGAAACACCATATATTTT
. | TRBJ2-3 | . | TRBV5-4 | CASSSLTPATDTQYF | TGTGCCAGCAGCTCATTGACACCAGCCACAGATACGCAGTATTTT
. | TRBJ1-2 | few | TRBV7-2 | CASSLRPLLTATSRGTF | TGTGCCAGCAGCTTACGGCCTCTCCTGACCGCGACTTCCCGGGGTACCTTC
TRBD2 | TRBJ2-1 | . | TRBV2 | CASSPRAGGPHNEQFF | TGTGCCAGCAGCCCCCGAGCGGGAGGGCCCCACAATGAGCAGTTCTTC
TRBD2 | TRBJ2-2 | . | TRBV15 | CATSNRLAGEYGELFF | TGTGCCACCAGCAACCGACTAGCGGGAGAGTACGGGGAGCTGTTTTTT
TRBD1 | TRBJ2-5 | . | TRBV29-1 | CSVEGVAGGETQYF | TGCAGCGTTGAAGGCGTCGCAGGGGGAGAGACCCAGTACTTC
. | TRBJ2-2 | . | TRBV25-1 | CASSDGTGELFF | TGTGCCAGCAGTGATGGGACCGGGGAGCTGTTTTTT
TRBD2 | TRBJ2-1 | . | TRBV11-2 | CASSFGLAGGNYNEQFF | TGTGCCAGCAGCTTCGGACTAGCGGGAGGCAACTACAATGAGCAGTTCTTC
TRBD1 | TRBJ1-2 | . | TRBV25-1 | CASSVGTGEYGYTF | TGTGCCAGCAGTGTTGGGACAGGGGAGTATGGCTACACCTTC
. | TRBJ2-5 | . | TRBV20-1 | CSAMGSETQYF | TGCAGTGCTATGGGTAGCGAGACCCAGTACTTC
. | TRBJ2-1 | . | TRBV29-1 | CSVSWEIVNEQFF | TGCAGCGTCTCCTGGGAGATCGTGAATGAGCAGTTCTTC
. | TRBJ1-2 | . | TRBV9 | CASSIHRTANYGYTF | TGTGCCAGCAGCATCCATAGGACAGCTAACTATGGCTACACCTTC
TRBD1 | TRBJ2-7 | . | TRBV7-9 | CASSLVKGAREQYF | TGTGCCAGCAGCTTAGTGAAGGGGGCTCGGGAGCAGTACTTC
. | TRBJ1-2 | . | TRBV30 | CAWDARTGTNYGYTF | TGTGCCTGGGATGCCCGCACAGGCACTAACTATGGCTACACCTTC
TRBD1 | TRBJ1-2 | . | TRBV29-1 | CSVVGQGVDGYTF | TGCAGCGTTGTGGGACAGGGGGTTGATGGCTACACCTTC
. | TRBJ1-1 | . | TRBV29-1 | CSGRGTEAFF | TGCAGCGGCCGTGGCACTGAAGCTTTCTTT
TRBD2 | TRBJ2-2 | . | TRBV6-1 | CASSSRGDTGELFF | TGTGCCAGCAGTTCCCGGGGGGACACCGGGGAGCTGTTTTTT
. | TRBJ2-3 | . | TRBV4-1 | CASSPRVWAHHTDTQYF | TGCGCCAGCAGCCCGCGGGTCTGGGCTCACCACACAGATACGCAGTATTTT
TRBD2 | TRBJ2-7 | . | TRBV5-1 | CASSFPDATSGRGEQYF | TGCGCCAGCAGCTTTCCCGACGCGACTAGCGGGAGAGGCGAGCAGTACTTC
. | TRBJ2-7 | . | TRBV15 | CATSRVGQGEHEQYF | TGTGCCACCAGCAGAGTTGGCCAGGGCGAACACGAGCAGTACTTC
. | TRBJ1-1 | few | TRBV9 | CASSGTRGVAFF | TGTGCCAGCAGCGGAACTCGTGGGGTGGCTTTCTTT
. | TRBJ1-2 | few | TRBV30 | CAWTQGVVGYTF | TGTGCCTGGACGCAGGGAGTAGTCGGCTACACCTTC
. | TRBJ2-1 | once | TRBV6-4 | CASSPTSGGSYNEQFF | TGTGCCAGCAGTCCGACCAGCGGAGGCTCCTACAATGAGCAGTTCTTC
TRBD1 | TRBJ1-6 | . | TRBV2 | CASTVDRGSSNSPLHF | TGTGCCAGCACCGTTGACAGGGGTAGCTCCAATTCACCCCTCCACTTT
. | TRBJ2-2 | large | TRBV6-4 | CASSENTGELFF | TGTGCCAGCAGTGAGAACACCGGGGAGCTGTTTTTT